This section outlines one T cell receptor (beta chain) sequence together with its context. Antigen: not known. The identical CDR3 is also encoded by other nucleotide sequences in the sample. This specimen comes from a study of shared clonotypes between healthy human individuals. Study observations and caveats: Represented genetic and exposure-history diversity was restricted by having few donors.

The naive CD8 population came from CD45RO-negative cells selected for CCR7, without terminally differentiated effector memory CD45RA+ cells. V lost 4 bases and J 0 bases, leaving 10 bases between the germline ends. The CDR3 spans 14 residues. The germline V gene encodes CDR1 SQVTM and CDR2 ANQGSEA. Produced via immunoSEQ multiplex PCR; TCRdb's table is partial and in-frame only. The table shows hundreds of thousands of clones, with roughly 98% occurring only once. Sequencing used naive CD8+ T cells sorted from blood. This sequence originates from a man aged 25 to 40 in good health. The rearrangement uses TRBV29-1 and TRBJ2-1; D could derive from TRBD1 or TRBD2 (5 bases each). The CDR3 loop reads CSVGGSSSYNEQFF. DNA of the CDR3: TGCAGCGTTGGGGGGAGCAGCTCCTACAATGAGCAGTTCTTC.